These T cell receptor beta chains were read from a single sample in a study of blood T cells in healthy people across ages. TCRdb itself ran the 5' RACE reads through MiXCR, one entry per CDR3 protein. This table holds 800,000 to 950,000 distinct CDR3 sequences, almost 30% found once. These data were also filed under a second study, of T cells of mothers and their children.

Sequenced: blood. These receptors were taken from a woman aged 40 to 55 in good health. CDR3s include the opening cysteine and the closing phenylalanine or tryptophan. The D gene is left open where the match is weak. Size tells how often a clone was seen (once, few, many) or the class of an expanded clone, and some rows leave it out.

v_call	clone_size	d_call	j_call	cdr3_aa	cdr3_nt
TRBV4-1	many	TRBD2	TRBJ2-7	CASSQSSGSSYEQYF	TGCGCCAGCAGCCAGTCTAGCGGCAGCTCCTACGAGCAGTACTTC
TRBV30	once	TRBD1	TRBJ2-5	CAWSRGQGKETQYF	TGTGCCTGGAGTCGCGGACAGGGAAAAGAGACCCAGTACTTC
TRBV6-2/TRBV6-3	NA	TRBD2	TRBJ2-3	CASSPGTRKDTQYF	TGTGCCAGCAGTCCCGGGACTAGAAAAGATACGCAGTATTTT
TRBV6-2/TRBV6-3	few	NA	TRBJ2-7	CASRPGGARVNEQYF	TGTGCCAGCAGGCCCGGAGGGGCTAGGGTCAACGAGCAGTACTTC
TRBV6-6	NA	NA	TRBJ1-2	CASSSNYGYAF	TGTGCCAGCAGTTCCAACTATGGCTACGCCTTC
TRBV2	few	NA	TRBJ2-3	CASSIQDIRADTQYF	TGTGCCAGCAGTATCCAGGACATCAGGGCAGATACGCAGTATTTT
TRBV11-1	NA	NA	TRBJ2-7	CAGSLGELYEQYF	TGTGCCGGCAGCTTAGGGGAACTTTACGAGCAGTACTTC
TRBV28	NA	TRBD1	TRBJ2-3	CASSRTGTASTDTQYF	TGTGCCAGCAGTCGGACCGGGACAGCGAGCACAGATACGCAGTATTTT
TRBV7-2	NA	NA	TRBJ2-5	CASSWGGPTQETQYF	TGTGCCAGCAGCTGGGGGGGGCCGACCCAAGAGACCCAGTACTTC
TRBV28	many	TRBD1	TRBJ2-7	CASTGQVSYEQYF	TGTGCCAGCACCGGACAGGTCTCCTACGAGCAGTACTTC
TRBV11-2	NA	NA	TRBJ1-2	CASSLLEGWGYGYTF	TGTGCCAGCAGCTTACTAGAGGGATGGGGATATGGCTACACCTTC
TRBV7-2	few	NA	TRBJ2-3	CASSRVGTQYF	TGTGCCAGCAGTCGGGTGGGTACGCAGTATTTT
TRBV7-9	NA	NA	TRBJ2-5	CASTLSITDTEETQYF	TGTGCCAGCACCCTTAGTATAACGGACACCGAAGAGACCCAGTACTTC
TRBV20-1	few	TRBD1	TRBJ1-6	CSAPGGRTGDNSPLHF	TGCAGTGCCCCTGGGGGTCGGACAGGGGATAATTCACCCCTCCACTTT
TRBV20-1	NA	NA	TRBJ2-5	CSAKPFSGETQYF	TGCAGTGCTAAGCCTTTCTCCGGAGAGACCCAGTACTTC
TRBV7-3	few	NA	TRBJ2-6	CTSSNPPGANVLTF	TGTACCAGCAGCAACCCACCTGGGGCCAACGTCCTGACTTTC
TRBV12-3/TRBV12-4	many	NA	TRBJ2-6	CASSSGVAGANVLTF	TGTGCCAGCAGTTCGGGGGTCGCTGGGGCCAACGTCCTGACTTTC
TRBV6-5	few	TRBD2	TRBJ2-7	CASQLAGGTYEQYF	TGTGCCAGCCAGTTGGCGGGGGGGACCTACGAGCAGTACTTC
TRBV10-3	few	TRBD1	TRBJ1-1	CAIRETGDGTEAFF	TGTGCCATCAGGGAGACAGGGGATGGCACTGAAGCTTTCTTT
TRBV14	NA	NA	TRBJ2-1	CASSPQAGTAGYNEQFF	TGTGCCAGCAGCCCACAAGCCGGGACTGCCGGATACAATGAGCAGTTCTTC
TRBV29-1	NA	NA	TRBJ2-3	CSVQVAADTQYF	TGCAGCGTTCAGGTGGCGGCAGATACGCAGTATTTT
TRBV10-3	many	NA	TRBJ2-7	CAIDDGGDYEQYF	TGTGCCATCGATGATGGGGGCGATTACGAGCAGTACTTC
TRBV5-1	NA	NA	TRBJ1-1	CASSPNDRPGTEAFF	TGCGCCAGCAGCCCCAACGACAGGCCGGGCACTGAAGCTTTCTTT
TRBV5-1	few	TRBD1	TRBJ2-7	CASGLETGGRYEQYF	TGCGCCAGCGGCTTGGAGACAGGGGGGCGCTACGAGCAGTACTTC
TRBV3-1	many	TRBD2	TRBJ2-5	CASSPTSGGARQETQYF	TGTGCCAGCAGCCCGACTAGCGGGGGGGCCAGGCAAGAGACCCAGTACTTC
TRBV15	many	TRBD1	TRBJ1-5	CATSGWGTGGDQPQHF	TGTGCCACCAGCGGATGGGGGACAGGGGGCGATCAGCCCCAGCATTTT
TRBV28	NA	NA	TRBJ2-5	CAGSLNTQETQYF	TGTGCCGGCAGCCTGAACACCCAAGAGACCCAGTACTTC
TRBV2	NA	NA	TRBJ2-5	CATLDVRETQYF	TGTGCCACCTTGGACGTGAGGGAGACCCAGTACTTC
TRBV6-2/TRBV6-3	NA	NA	TRBJ2-1	CATLREQLAYNEQFF	TGTGCCACTCTCCGCGAACAGCTGGCCTACAATGAGCAGTTCTTC
TRBV20-1	few	NA	TRBJ2-3	CSAPGIVGTDTQYF	TGCAGTGCCCCAGGGATCGTTGGCACAGATACGCAGTATTTT
TRBV5-6	few	NA	TRBJ2-4	CASSLSGGNVLSAKNEQYF	TGTGCCAGCAGCTTGAGTGGGGGAAACGTCTTATCAGCCAAGAATGAGCAGTACTTC
TRBV10-3	few	NA	TRBJ2-3	CAISESDPGATDTQYF	TGTGCCATCAGTGAGTCTGACCCGGGGGCCACAGATACGCAGTATTTT
TRBV11-1	NA	TRBD1	TRBJ2-7	CASSAIGTGGYEQYF	TGTGCCAGCAGCGCCATCGGGACAGGGGGGTACGAGCAGTACTTC
TRBV7-2	many	TRBD1	TRBJ2-7	CASSWQGAYEQYF	TGTGCCAGCAGCTGGCAGGGGGCCTACGAGCAGTACTTC
TRBV7-3	many	NA	TRBJ2-5	CASSFAGKGETQYF	TGTGCCAGCAGCTTTGCGGGGAAAGGGGAGACCCAGTACTTC